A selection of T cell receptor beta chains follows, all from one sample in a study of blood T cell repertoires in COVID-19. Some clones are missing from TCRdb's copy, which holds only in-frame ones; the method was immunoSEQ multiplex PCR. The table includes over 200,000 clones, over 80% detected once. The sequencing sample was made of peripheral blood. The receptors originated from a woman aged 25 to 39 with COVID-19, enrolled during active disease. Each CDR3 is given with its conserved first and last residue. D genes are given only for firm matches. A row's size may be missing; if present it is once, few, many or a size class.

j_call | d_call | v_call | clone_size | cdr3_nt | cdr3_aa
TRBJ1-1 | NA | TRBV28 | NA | TGTGCCAGCAGGAGTACAGGGTGGGTAACTGAAGCTTTCTTT | CASRSTGWVTEAFF
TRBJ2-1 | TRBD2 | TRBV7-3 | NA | TGTGCCAGCAGCCCACCCGGGGGGGGCAATGAGCAGTTCTTC | CASSPPGGGNEQFF
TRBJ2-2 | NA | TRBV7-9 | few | TGTGCCAGCAGCCCGTTGAGACAGGCAACCGGGGAGCTGTTTTTT | CASSPLRQATGELFF
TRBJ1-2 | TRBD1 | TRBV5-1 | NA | TGCGCCAGCAGCTGGAGGACAGGGGGGGACTATGGCTACACCTTC | CASSWRTGGDYGYTF
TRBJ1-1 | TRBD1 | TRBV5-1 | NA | TGCGCCAGCAGAACAGGGGGCCTGGGTCCTAACACTGAAGCTTTCTTT | CASRTGGLGPNTEAFF
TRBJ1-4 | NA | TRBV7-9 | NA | TGTGCCAGCAGCTTAAACCAGGGTGGGGAAAAACTGTTTTTT | CASSLNQGGEKLFF
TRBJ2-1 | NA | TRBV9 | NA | TGTGCCAGCAGCACGGGTGTCTACAATGAGCAGTTCTTC | CASSTGVYNEQFF
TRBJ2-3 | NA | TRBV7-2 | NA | TGTGCCAGCAGCCACCAAAGCGGAGCCCCCACAGATACGCAGTATTTT | CASSHQSGAPTDTQYF
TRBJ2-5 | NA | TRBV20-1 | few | TGCAGTGCTAGTGTTACAGGGCACGAGACCCAGTACTTC | CSASVTGHETQYF
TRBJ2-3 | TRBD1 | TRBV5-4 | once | TGTGCCAGCCGACCGGGACAGGGCACAGATACGCAGTATTTT | CASRPGQGTDTQYF
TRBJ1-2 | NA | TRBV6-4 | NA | TGTGCCAGCAGTGACGGGGCCGTTGGCTATGGCTACACCTTC | CASSDGAVGYGYTF
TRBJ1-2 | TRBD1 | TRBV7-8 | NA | TGTGCCAGCAGCTCCGGGACAGGGGGCGGCTACACCTTC | CASSSGTGGGYTF
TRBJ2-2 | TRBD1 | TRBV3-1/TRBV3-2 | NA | TGTGCCAGCAGGGACGACAGGGGTCGACGAACCGGGGAGCTGTTTTTT | CASRDDRGRRTGELFF
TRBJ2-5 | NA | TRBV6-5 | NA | TGTGCCAGCAGATCGTACGGGGTGGATGAGACCCAGTACTTC | CASRSYGVDETQYF
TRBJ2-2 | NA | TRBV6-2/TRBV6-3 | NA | TGTGCCAGCAGTTACGCCACAGTATACACCGGGGAGCTGTTTTTT | CASSYATVYTGELFF
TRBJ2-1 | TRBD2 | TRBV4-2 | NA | TGTGCCAGCAGCCAAGTACCCACCGGGACTAGCGGGAGGAATGAGCAGTTCTTC | CASSQVPTGTSGRNEQFF
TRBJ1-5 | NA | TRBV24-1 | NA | TGTGCCACCAGTGATTCCCATAGCAATCAGCCCCAGCATTTT | CATSDSHSNQPQHF
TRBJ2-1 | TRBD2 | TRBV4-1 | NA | TGCGCCACCTTTGGGGGGGGAAACAATGAGCAGTTCTTC | CATFGGGNNEQFF
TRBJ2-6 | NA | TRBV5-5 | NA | TGTGCCAGCAGCGTTGGAGGGTCTGGGGCCAACGTCCTGACTTTC | CASSVGGSGANVLTF
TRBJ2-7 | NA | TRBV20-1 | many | TGCAGTGCTGAACCACGGGGAGAGCAGTACTTC | CSAEPRGEQYF
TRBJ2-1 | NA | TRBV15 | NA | TGTGCCACCAGCAGAGATTATCAGGCCTTAAGTAGCAATGAGCAGTTCTTC | CATSRDYQALSSNEQFF
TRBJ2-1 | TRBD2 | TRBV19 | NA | TGTGCCAGTAAAGAGACTAGCTCCCTCGGTAATGAGCAGTTCTTC | CASKETSSLGNEQFF
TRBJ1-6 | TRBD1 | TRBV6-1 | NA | TGTGCCAGCAGTGAACCCCGACAGGGGGCCTTTTCACCCCTCCACTTT | CASSEPRQGAFSPLHF
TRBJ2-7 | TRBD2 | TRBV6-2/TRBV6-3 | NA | TGTGCCAGCAGTTACCCCGCGGGAGGTCACGAGCAGTACTTC | CASSYPAGGHEQYF
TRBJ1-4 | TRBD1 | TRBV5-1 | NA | TGCGCCAGCAGCGAGGGACAGGGGGGTACTAATGAAAAACTGTTTTTT | CASSEGQGGTNEKLFF
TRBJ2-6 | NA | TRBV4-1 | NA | TGCGCCAGCAGCCATAACTCTGGGGCCAACGTCCTGACTTTC | CASSHNSGANVLTF
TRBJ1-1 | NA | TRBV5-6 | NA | TGTGCCAGCAGCTCCATTCTAGACAGGAACACTGAAGCTTTCTTT | CASSSILDRNTEAFF
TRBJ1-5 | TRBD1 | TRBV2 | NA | TGTGCCAGCAGTGAGACAGGGGAGAGTCAGCCCCAGCATTTT | CASSETGESQPQHF
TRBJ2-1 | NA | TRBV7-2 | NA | TGTGCCAGCAGCTTAGCGGGTACGGGGAGCTCCTACAATGAGCAGTTCTTC | CASSLAGTGSSYNEQFF
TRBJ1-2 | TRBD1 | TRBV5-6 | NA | TGTGCCAGCAGCTTGTGGGACAGGGGACGGCGCGGCTACACCTTC | CASSLWDRGRRGYTF
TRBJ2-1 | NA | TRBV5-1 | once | TGCGCCAGCAGCCCGATCGGAGTCTACAATGAGCAGTTCTTC | CASSPIGVYNEQFF
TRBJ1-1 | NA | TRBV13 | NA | TGTGCCAGCAGCTTAGGTCCAGGCCGCATGAACACTGAAGCTTTCTTT | CASSLGPGRMNTEAFF
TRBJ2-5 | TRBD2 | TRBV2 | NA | TGTGCCAGCAAGAACACCCCCCGACTAGCGGGAAACTTC | CASKNTPRLAGNF
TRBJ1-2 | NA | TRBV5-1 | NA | TGCGCCAGCAGCCCCGACAACACTAACTATGGCTACACCTTC | CASSPDNTNYGYTF
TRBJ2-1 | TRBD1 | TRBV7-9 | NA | TGTGCCAGCAGCGCGGGACAGGGGGGCTTCAATGAGCAGTTCTTC | CASSAGQGGFNEQFF
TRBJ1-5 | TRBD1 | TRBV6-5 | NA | TGTGCCAGCAGGGATGACAGGGGGCGCCGACAGCCCCAGCATTTT | CASRDDRGRRQPQHF
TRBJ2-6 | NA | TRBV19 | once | TGTGCCAGTAGTGCCCGACAGGGGGCCAACGTCCTGACTTTC | CASSARQGANVLTF
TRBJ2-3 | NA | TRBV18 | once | TGTGCCAGCTCACGGGAGGTAGATACGCAGTATTTT | CASSREVDTQYF
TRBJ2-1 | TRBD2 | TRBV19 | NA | TGTGCCAGTAGCCTAACTAGCGGGAGGATCAATGAGCAGTTCTTC | CASSLTSGRINEQFF
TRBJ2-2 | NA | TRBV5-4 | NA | TGTGCCAGCAGCCCTAGGACAGAGAAGAACACCGGGGAGCTGTTTTTT | CASSPRTEKNTGELFF
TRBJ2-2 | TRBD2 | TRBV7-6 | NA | TGTGCCAGCAGCTCACTACTAGCGGGGGGCTCATCGAACACCGGGGAGCTGTTTTTT | CASSSLLAGGSSNTGELFF
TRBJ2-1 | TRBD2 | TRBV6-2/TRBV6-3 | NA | TGTGCCAGCAGTTACCCCACGTCGGGACTAGTGAACAATGAGCAGTTCTTC | CASSYPTSGLVNNEQFF
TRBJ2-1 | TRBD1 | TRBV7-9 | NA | TGTGCCAGCAGTTCGGCCGGGACAGGGAACTACAATGAGCAGTTCTTC | CASSSAGTGNYNEQFF
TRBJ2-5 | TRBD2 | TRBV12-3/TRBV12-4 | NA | TGTGCCGAGTCCCGTAGCGGGAGGAAGACCCAGTACTTC | CAESRSGRKTQYF
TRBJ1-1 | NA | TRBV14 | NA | TGTGCCAGCAGGTTCAGGGGCCCCTTGAACACTGAAGCTTTCTTT | CASRFRGPLNTEAFF
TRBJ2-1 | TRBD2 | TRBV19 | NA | TGTGCCAGTAGTATATTGCGGGAGGGGTACAATGAGCAGTTCTTC | CASSILREGYNEQFF